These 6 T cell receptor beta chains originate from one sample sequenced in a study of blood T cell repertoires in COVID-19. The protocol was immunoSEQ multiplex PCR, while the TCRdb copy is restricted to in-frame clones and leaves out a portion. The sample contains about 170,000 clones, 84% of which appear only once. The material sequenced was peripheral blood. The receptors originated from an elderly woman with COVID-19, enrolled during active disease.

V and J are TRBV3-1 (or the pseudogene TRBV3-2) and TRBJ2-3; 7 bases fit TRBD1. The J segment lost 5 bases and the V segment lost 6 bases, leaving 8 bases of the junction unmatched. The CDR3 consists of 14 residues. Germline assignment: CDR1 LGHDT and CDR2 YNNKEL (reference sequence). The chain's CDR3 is CASSLAGGRDTQYF. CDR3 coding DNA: TGTGCCAGCAGTCTCGCAGGGGGAAGAGATACGCAGTATTTT.

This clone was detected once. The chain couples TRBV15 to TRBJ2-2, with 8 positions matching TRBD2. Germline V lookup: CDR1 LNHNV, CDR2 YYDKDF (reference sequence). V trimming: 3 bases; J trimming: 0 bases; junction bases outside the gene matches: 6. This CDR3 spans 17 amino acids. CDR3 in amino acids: CATSSPGRAANTGELFF. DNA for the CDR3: TGTGCCACCAGCAGCCCCGGGAGGGCCGCGAACACCGGGGAGCTGTTTTTT.

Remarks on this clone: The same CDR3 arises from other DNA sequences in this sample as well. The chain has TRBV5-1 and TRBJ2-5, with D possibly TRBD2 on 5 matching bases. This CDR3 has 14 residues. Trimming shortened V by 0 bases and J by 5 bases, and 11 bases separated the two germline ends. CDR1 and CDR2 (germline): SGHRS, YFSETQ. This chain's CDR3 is CASSLEGGSETQYF. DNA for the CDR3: TGCGCCAGCAGCTTGGAGGGTGGGAGTGAGACCCAGTACTTC.

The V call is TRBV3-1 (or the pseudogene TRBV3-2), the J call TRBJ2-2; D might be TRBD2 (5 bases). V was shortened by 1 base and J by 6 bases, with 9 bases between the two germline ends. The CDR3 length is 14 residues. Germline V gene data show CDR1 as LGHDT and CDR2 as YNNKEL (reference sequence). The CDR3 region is CASSQGTWPGELFF. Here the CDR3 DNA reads TGTGCCAGCAGCCAAGGGACTTGGCCCGGGGAGCTGTTTTTT.

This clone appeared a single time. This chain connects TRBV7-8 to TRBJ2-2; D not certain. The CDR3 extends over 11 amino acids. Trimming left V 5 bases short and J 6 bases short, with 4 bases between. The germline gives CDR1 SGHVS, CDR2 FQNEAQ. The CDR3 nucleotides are TGTGCCAGCAGCCCGTCCGGGGAGCTGTTTTTT. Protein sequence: CASSPSGELFF.

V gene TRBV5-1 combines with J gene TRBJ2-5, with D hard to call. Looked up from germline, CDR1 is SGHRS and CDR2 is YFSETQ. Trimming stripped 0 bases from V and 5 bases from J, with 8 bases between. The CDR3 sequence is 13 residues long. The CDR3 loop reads CASSLGSRETQYF. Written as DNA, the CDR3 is TGCGCCAGCAGCTTGGGTAGCCGGGAGACCCAGTACTTC. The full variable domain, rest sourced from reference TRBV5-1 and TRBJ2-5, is KAGVTQTPRYLIKTRGQQVTLSCSPISGHRSVSWYQQTPGQGLQFLFEYFSETQRNKGNFPGRFSGRQFSNSRSEMNVSTLELGDSALYLCASSLGSRETQYFGPGTRLLVL.